The next 21 T cell receptor beta chains were all read from a single sample in a study of cytomegalovirus exposure and HLA in healthy donors (dated by TCRdb to the late 2010s). Receptor amplification or capture employed the immunoSEQ multiplex PCR assay. A mixture of 60 forward primers for TCR Vbeta segments and 13 reverse primers for TCR Jbeta segments was used in the multiplex PCR. TCRdb provides this immuneACCESS table in a form limited to in-frame rearrangements. Some clones are lacking; in checked studies, under half of them reflect an unresolved V gene, and why the rest are absent is not known. The sample has 250,000 to 350,000 clones on record, 86% of them singletons. Around 4.2% of the sample lies in the top ten. The specimen was PBMCs. The receptors come from a man aged 35-49 years in good health and CMV-seropositive.

The chain carries TRBV6-5 and TRBJ2-7, with TRBD2 matching over 8 bases. V lost 7 bases and J lost 4; bases outside the gene matches: 9. The CDR3 is 14 residues long. Germline V gives CDR1 MNHEY, CDR2 SVGAGI. The CDR3 loop is CASTSGLAGYEQYF. CDR3 DNA sequence: TGTGCCAGCACCTCGGGGCTAGCGGGTTACGAGCAGTACTTC.

The chain carries TRBV5-1 and TRBJ2-1, with a tentative D call TRBD1 (6 bases). Germline CDR1 SGHRS, CDR2 YFSETQ. CDR3 size: 14 residues. V gave up 4 bases and J gave up 6 bases, with 14 bases separating them. CDR3 sequence reads: CASSPRGFGNEQFF. The CDR3 nucleotides read TGCGCCAGCAGCCCCAGGGGTTTCGGCAATGAGCAGTTCTTC.

The chain has TRBV11-2 and TRBJ2-3, with D possibly being TRBD1 (7 bases). CDR1 is SGHAT and CDR2 is FQNNGV in the germline V gene. CDR3 size: 16 residues. V gave up 3 bases and J gave up 0 bases, with 13 bases separating them. CDR3 amino acids: CASSFYPGGSTDTQYF. For the CDR3, the DNA is TGTGCCAGCAGCTTTTATCCAGGGGGGAGCACAGATACGCAGTATTTT. The variable domain in full, with the rest retrieved from reference TRBV11-2 and TRBJ2-3, is EAGVAQSPRYKIIEKRQSVAFWCNPISGHATLYWYQQILGQGPKLLIQFQNNGVVDDSQLPKDRFSAERLKGVDSTLKIQPAKLEDSAVYLCASSFYPGGSTDTQYFGPGTRLTVL.

This chain uses TRBV5-1 with TRBJ2-7; 7 bases align to TRBD2. This CDR3 comprises 17 residues. Germline V gene data show CDR1 as SGHRS and CDR2 as YFSETQ. The V segment lost 2 bases and the J segment 0 bases; nucleotides outside the gene matches: 11. Here the CDR3 DNA reads TGCGCCAGCAGCTTAGGGAGGGGAACAGATACCTCCTACGAGCAGTACTTC. It is translated as CASSLGRGTDTSYEQYF.

In this sample, this clone turned up once. The rearrangement uses TRBV5-1 and TRBJ2-7; perhaps TRBD1 as D (7 bases). This CDR3 region has 13 residues. Germline V CDR1 and CDR2: SGHRS, YFSETQ. V was trimmed by 2 bases and J by 6 bases, leaving 12 bases between them. The CDR3: CASSLGGGVEQYF. The CDR3 nucleotides are TGCGCCAGCAGCTTAGGAGGGGGCGTCGAGCAGTACTTC.

The genes are TRBV18 and TRBJ1-3; D perhaps matches TRBD1 (6 bases). Germline CDR1 reads KGHSH; CDR2 reads LQKENI. This CDR3 comprises 15 residues. V lost 2 bases to trimming and J lost 4 bases, with 12 bases between them. The DNA for the CDR3 is TGTGCCAGCTCACCAAACGGACAGCGAGGAAACACCATATATTTT. Translation gives CASSPNGQRGNTIYF.

This clone was seen a few times. The rearrangement joins TRBV6-1 to TRBJ1-5, with 9 bases lining up with TRBD1. The germline V gene has CDR1 MNHNS and CDR2 SASEGT. The CDR3 runs 15 residues. Trimming cost V 3 bases and J 2 bases; bases outside gene matches: 2. The CDR3 DNA is TGTGCCAGCAGTGACTGGACAGGGGGCAATCAGCCCCAGCATTTT. Encoded protein: CASSDWTGGNQPQHF.

This clone was detected a few times. The gene calls are TRBV28 and TRBJ1-5; 10 bases match TRBD1. V gave up 5 bases and J gave up 3 bases; unmatched junction bases: 7. CDR1 and CDR2 (germline): MDHEN, SYDVKM. This CDR3 has 16 amino acids. CDR3: CASSGPGTGANQPQHF. CDR3 in DNA: TGTGCCAGCAGTGGTCCCGGGACAGGGGCCAATCAGCCCCAGCATTTT.

The rearrangement joins TRBV11-1 to TRBJ2-1, with 15 bases identical to TRBD2. Per germline, CDR1 SGHAT and CDR2 FQDESV (reference sequence). With V trimmed by 5 bases and J by 15 bases, 11 bases remained unmatched. The CDR3 totals 15 residues. The CDR3 nucleotides read TGTGCCAGCAGCCCGGGACTAGCGGGAGGAAAGAGGCCGTTCTTC. It yields the protein CASSPGLAGGKRPFF.

The rearrangement links TRBV19 to TRBJ1-2, with 8 positions matching TRBD1. Germline-derived CDR1 and CDR2 are LNHDA and SQIVND (reference sequence). The CDR3 consists of 15 residues. J was trimmed by 4 bases and V by 4 bases; bases with no gene match: 8. In DNA, the CDR3 is TGTGCCAGTAGTACTTATGGACAGGGAAGCTATGGCTACACCTTC. Translating it yields CASSTYGQGSYGYTF.

The chain uses TRBV18 and TRBJ2-2; possibly TRBD1 for D (6 bases). V was clipped by 8 bases and J by 0 bases, with 13 bases between them. CDR3 length: 15 amino acids. The germline V gene has CDR1 KGHSH and CDR2 LQKENI. The CDR3 region is CASEGTRTNTGELFF. DNA of the CDR3: TGTGCCAGCGAGGGGACAAGGACGAACACCGGGGAGCTGTTTTTT.

The genes are TRBV5-1 and TRBJ2-7, with a weak D call TRBD1 (8 bases). Germline V lookup: CDR1 SGHRS, CDR2 YFSETQ. The CDR3 contains 16 residues. Between the trimmed V and J ends, which lost 3 bases and 2 bases, there was a span of 18 bases. CDR3 in amino acids: CASSSPTGGLPYEQYF. CDR3 nucleotides: TGCGCCAGCAGCTCTCCAACAGGGGGACTACCCTACGAGCAGTACTTC.

V and J are TRBV5-1 and TRBJ1-4; D call uncertain. The CDR3 spans 13 residues. Germline CDR1 and CDR2: SGHRS and YFSETQ. Trimming took off 1 base at V and 8 bases at J, with 9 bases between the two ends. As DNA, the CDR3 is TGCGCCAGCAGCTTGTGGACTCGGGAAAAACTGTTTTTT. It is translated as CASSLWTREKLFF.

Only one count was recorded for this clone. V gene TRBV19 combines with J gene TRBJ2-7; 7 nucleotides align to TRBD1. The CDR3 covers 15 residues. V lost 3 bases, J lost 0 bases, and 5 bases stayed unmatched. Germline values: CDR1 LNHDA, CDR2 SQIVND (reference sequence). This chain's CDR3 is CASSIGTADSYEQYF. CDR3 bases: TGTGCCAGTAGTATCGGGACAGCTGACTCCTACGAGCAGTACTTC.

The chain has TRBV5-1 and TRBJ2-1, with TRBD2 identical over 10 bases. The J segment lost 9 bases and the V segment lost 0 bases, leaving 9 bases of the junction unmatched. From germline, CDR1 is SGHRS and CDR2 YFSETQ. The CDR3 extends over 16 amino acids. In nucleotides, the CDR3 is TGCGCCAGCAGCTTGGGTGCTAGCGGGAGAGATGGTGAGCAGTTCTTC. It translates to CASSLGASGRDGEQFF.

The chain has TRBV29-1 and TRBJ2-5; D might be TRBD1 (5 bases). The CDR3 contains 13 residues. In germline, CDR1 is SQVTM, CDR2 ANQGSEA. The V end was cut by 4 bases, the J end by 2 bases, with 11 bases between. The chain's CDR3 is CSVAWAGQETQYF. CDR3 in DNA: TGCAGCGTTGCCTGGGCAGGGCAAGAGACCCAGTACTTC.

V and J are TRBV27 and TRBJ2-7; no definite D call. Germline CDR1 reads MNHEY; CDR2 reads SMNVEV (reference sequence). The length of the CDR3 is 13 residues. Trimming took 5 bases from V and 3 from J, leaving 11 bases between them. DNA of the CDR3: TGTGCCAGCAGTGCCTCTTACAGCTACGAGCAGTACTTC. It specifies CASSASYSYEQYF.

The chain couples TRBV6-5 to TRBJ2-4; D might be TRBD1 (6 bases). This CDR3 is 15 amino acids long. Trimming left V 0 bases short and J 4 bases short, with 10 bases between. Per germline, CDR1 MNHEY and CDR2 SVGAGI. The CDR3 loop is CASSYSTRGKNIQYF. CDR3 coding DNA: TGTGCCAGCAGTTACTCGACGAGGGGGAAAAACATTCAGTACTTC.

The chain combines TRBV2 with TRBJ2-1, with TRBD1 matching 8 bases. Unmatched junction bases numbered 8, after V lost 6 bases and J lost 1 base. CDR1 and CDR2 from the germline V gene are SNHLY and FYNNEI. This CDR3 is 16 amino acids long. CDR3 in DNA: TGTGCCAGCAGGGGCCGGCAGGGGGCTTCCTACAATGAGCAGTTCTTC. It translates to CASRGRQGASYNEQFF.

The V and J genes are TRBV30 and TRBJ1-4; D is unresolved. The CDR3 is 17 residues long. Per the germline V gene, CDR1 is GTSNPN and CDR2 is SVGIG (reference sequence). V lost 0 bases, J lost 5 bases, and 19 bases lay in between. CDR3 residues: CAWSVRGIFVRNEKLFF. The CDR3 DNA reads TGTGCCTGGAGTGTAAGAGGGATCTTTGTCAGGAATGAAAAACTGTTTTTT.

Only a few counts were recorded for this clone. The V and J genes are TRBV7-9 and TRBJ1-1; 8 positions agree with TRBD1. The CDR3 has 17 residues. The germline V gene encodes CDR1 SEHNR and CDR2 FQNEAQ (reference sequence). With V trimmed by 4 bases and J by 7 bases, 17 bases remained unmatched. Here the CDR3 reads CASSSLTDREGRSEAFF. CDR3 DNA sequence: TGTGCCAGCAGCTCCCTCACGGACAGGGAAGGGCGAAGTGAAGCTTTCTTT.